These 21 T cell receptor beta chains originate from one sample sequenced in a study of metastatic and nonmetastatic thyroid tumors. Each patient went into thyroid surgery without having received any treatment. TCRdb re-clonotyped the PCR reads via MiXCR. The sample yields about 14,000 clones, about 30% seen once. The material sequenced was tumor tissue. Receptors were obtained from a female donor with papillary thyroid cancer or a benign thyroid nodule (not recorded which). Some clones in this sample may be carry-over from other donors' samples.

This clone was counted many times. The chain uses TRBV6-6 and TRBJ1-1, with 10 bases fitting TRBD1. Losses at the gene ends were 7 bases for V and 0 bases for J; bases not matched to a gene: 17. Germline assignment: CDR1 MNHNY and CDR2 SVGAGI (reference sequence). This CDR3 contains 19 residues. CDR3 in amino acids: CASNSLLSGTGVMNTEAFF. The DNA for the CDR3 is TGTGCCAGCAATTCCCTTCTCTCCGGGACAGGGGTTATGAACACTGAAGCTTTCTTT.

This chain connects TRBV19 to TRBJ1-4; weak D call: TRBD1 (5 bases). The CDR3 spans 17 residues. Trimming left V 4 bases short and J 8 bases short, with 23 bases between. The V gene's germline CDR1 is LNHDA and CDR2 SQIVND (reference sequence). CDR3 DNA: TGTGCCAGTAGTAATGGAAGGGGAGGAATGGATTTCGAAAAACTGTTTTTT. Encoded protein: CASSNGRGGMDFEKLFF.

This clone was seen a handful of times. The DNA for the CDR3 is TGTGCCAGCAGTTGGACAGGGGAAAGTCAGCCCCAGCATTTT. This translates into CASSWTGESQPQHF. The V call is TRBV6-5, the J call TRBJ1-5, with TRBD1 matching 9 bases. The V gene end was trimmed by 4 bases and the J gene end by 6 bases; junction bases not matched to a gene: 4. The CDR3 is 14 residues long. Germline CDR1 is MNHEY and CDR2 is SVGAGI.

This clone came up a few times. This chain joins TRBV15 and TRBJ2-6, with no clear D. With 1 base removed from V and 0 bases from J, the gap between germline ends came to 4 bases. The CDR3 extends over 15 amino acids. Germline-derived CDR1 and CDR2 are LNHNV and YYDKDF (reference sequence). The CDR3, as DNA: TGTGCCACCAGCAGAGTGAGCTCTGGGGCCAACGTCCTGACTTTC. Translated: CATSRVSSGANVLTF.

V gene TRBV11-2 combines with J gene TRBJ2-3; TRBD2 agrees at 7 bases. The CDR3 sequence is 16 residues long. Trimming removed 1 base from V and 2 bases from J; junction bases left unmatched: 6. Germline-derived CDR1 and CDR2 are SGHAT and FQNNGV. Written as DNA, the CDR3 is TGTGCCAGCAGCTTAGTTAGCGGGTCTGCCACAGATACGCAGTATTTT. Protein sequence: CASSLVSGSATDTQYF.

The gene calls are TRBV30 and TRBJ1-5, with TRBD1 matching 8 bases. The junction had 2 bases not matched to a gene; V was cut back by 4 bases and J by 6 bases. Per the germline V gene, CDR1 is GTSNPN and CDR2 is SVGIG (reference sequence). This CDR3 has 12 amino acids. DNA for the CDR3: TGTGCCTGGAACAGGGGGGGTCAGCCCCAGCATTTT. Residues: CAWNRGGQPQHF.

The chain recombines TRBV20-1 with TRBJ1-4, with D perhaps TRBD1 (6 bases). V lost 5 bases, J lost 0 bases, and 13 bases lay in between. Germline V lookup: CDR1 DFQATT, CDR2 SNEGSKA (reference sequence). The CDR3 length is 15 residues. The CDR3 nucleotides read TGCAGTGCTGGAGGACAGTTTGCAACTAATGAAAAACTGTTTTTT. The encoded protein is CSAGGQFATNEKLFF.

This clone has at least ten counts. The rearrangement joins TRBV25-1 to TRBJ2-1; TRBD2 matches at 9 bases. Germline CDR1 MGHDK, CDR2 SYGVNS. The V and J ends lost 3 bases and 9 bases, in that order; junction bases with no gene match: 6. The CDR3 loop spans 14 amino acids. CDR3 nucleotide sequence: TGTGCCAGCAGTGACAGGGGACTAGCTGGTGAGCAGTTCTTC. Residues: CASSDRGLAGEQFF.

The chain recombines TRBV11-3 with TRBJ2-1; 8 bases line up with TRBD2. Germline V CDR1 and CDR2: SGHNT, YENEEA. The CDR3 contains 14 residues. After removal of 5 bases from V and 7 bases from J, the junction contained 7 bases not matched to a gene. This CDR3 is CASSPRGGANEQFF. CDR3 in DNA: TGTGCCAGCAGCCCTCGGGGGGGGGCGAATGAGCAGTTCTTC.

The chain employs TRBV20-1 and TRBJ2-7; TRBD2 matches at 9 bases. The CDR3 runs to 14 residues. Germline trimming cut 4 bases from V and 1 base from J; bases unmatched to any gene: 5. Germline CDR1 and CDR2: DFQATT and SNEGSKA (reference sequence). The CDR3 region is CSAKRGAGSYEQYF. As DNA, the CDR3 is TGCAGTGCTAAGCGGGGGGCGGGTTCCTACGAGCAGTACTTC.

Sample share makes this clone medium-sized. J is TRBJ2-1 and V is TRBV7-3; perhaps TRBD2 as D (5 bases). The CDR3 sequence is 15 residues long. V was shortened by 3 bases and J by 2 bases, with 11 bases between the two germline ends. Germline V gene lookup returns CDR1 SGHTA and CDR2 FQGTGA. This CDR3 is CASSLDLGTYNEQFF. The DNA of the CDR3 is TGTGCCAGCAGCTTGGACTTGGGAACCTACAATGAGCAGTTCTTC.

The chain recombines TRBV12-3 or TRBV12-4 with TRBJ2-1; D is unclear. V was pared by 5 bases and J by 5 bases, with 7 bases between. This CDR3 has 12 amino acids. CDR3: CASSRADNEQFF. Here the CDR3 DNA reads TGTGCCAGCAGTCGAGCAGACAATGAGCAGTTCTTC.

This clone was seen at least ten times. V is TRBV3-1 and J is TRBJ1-5, with D tentatively TRBD1 (5 bases). This CDR3 is 18 amino acids long. Trimming cost V 4 bases and J 0 bases, with 19 bases left between them. The germline V gene encodes CDR1 LGHDT and CDR2 YNNKEL (reference sequence). This CDR3 reads CASSPLGQIFHSNQPQHF. For the CDR3, the DNA is TGTGCCAGCAGCCCATTAGGACAAATCTTTCATAGCAATCAGCCCCAGCATTTT.

The J gene is TRBJ2-7, the V gene TRBV27; the D call may be TRBD1 or TRBD2 (5 bases each). CDR1 is MNHEY and CDR2 is SMNVEV in the germline V gene (reference sequence). Trimming took 3 bases from V and 2 from J, leaving 11 bases between them. This CDR3 region has 14 residues. As DNA, the CDR3 is TGTGCCAGCAGTTTTGGGGGAACAACCTACGAGCAGTACTTC. Protein sequence: CASSFGGTTYEQYF.

This clone was picked up many times. V usage is TRBV19 and J usage is TRBJ1-1; no reliable D call. V was trimmed by 4 bases and J by 6 bases, leaving 12 bases between them. The CDR3 covers 13 residues. From germline, CDR1 is LNHDA and CDR2 SQIVND (reference sequence). CDR3 DNA sequence: TGTGCCAGTAGTAATTTAGGAACGGCTGAAGCTTTCTTT. Amino acid sequence: CASSNLGTAEAFF.

In its sample, this clone ranks as medium-sized (0.01 to 0.1%). The chain carries TRBV6-1 and TRBJ1-2; tentative D call: TRBD1 (5 bases). V lost 8 bases, J lost 1 base, and 11 bases lay in between. CDR1 and CDR2 (germline): MNHNS, SASEGT. This CDR3 spans 13 amino acids. Here the CDR3 DNA reads TGTGCCAGCTCTCCCGGGGGTAACTATGGCTACACCTTC. Translated, it gives CASSPGGNYGYTF.

This clone was detected a few times. The chain has TRBV2 and TRBJ2-3; 7 nucleotides align to TRBD2. Germline V gene sequence: CDR1 SNHLY, CDR2 FYNNEI. The trim removed 8 bases at V and 4 bases at J, leaving 9 bases unmatched. This CDR3 spans 14 amino acids. In nucleotides, the CDR3 is TGTGCCAGCCTCGGTGGAGCGGGATCAGATACGCAGTATTTT. Its protein is CASLGGAGSDTQYF.

This clone has just a few counts. The gene calls are TRBV20-1 and TRBJ2-7; D may correspond to TRBD1 or TRBD2 (6 bases each). V lost 0 bases and J 6 bases, leaving 12 bases between the germline ends. The CDR3 totals 13 residues. Germline-derived CDR1 and CDR2 are DFQATT and SNEGSKA (reference sequence). CDR3 residues: CSARDLGGREQYF. The CDR3 nucleotides are TGCAGTGCTAGAGATTTAGGGGGGCGCGAGCAGTACTTC.

The gene calls are TRBV4-1 and TRBJ2-7; D may be TRBD1 (6 bases). The CDR3 loop spans 15 amino acids. Trimming shortened V by 4 bases and J by 1 base, and 14 bases separated the two germline ends. CDR1 and CDR2 from the germline V gene are MGHRA and YSYEKL. The CDR3 region has the DNA TGCGCCAGCAGCCGGGGGCCAGTTACTTCCTACGAGCAGTACTTC. Translated: CASSRGPVTSYEQYF.

The chain is built from TRBV18 and TRBJ1-2; tentatively, D is TRBD1 (5 bases). Trimming removed 4 bases from V and 5 bases from J, with 14 bases in between. This CDR3 has 14 amino acids. The germline gives CDR1 KGHSH, CDR2 LQKENI. The CDR3 bases are TGTGCCAGCTCACAAGTTGGGGCGGGGTATGGCTACACCTTC. Translation gives CASSQVGAGYGYTF.

The table lists this clone with many counts. This chain uses TRBV9 with TRBJ1-2; possible D gene TRBD1, 5 bases. There are 14 residues in the CDR3. Germline V lookup: CDR1 SGDLS, CDR2 YYNGEE. V lost 6 bases and J 2 bases, leaving 14 bases between the germline ends. The CDR3 nucleotides read TGTGCCAGCACCCTAGGGAGGGGAAACTATGGCTACACCTTC. Translating it yields CASTLGRGNYGYTF.